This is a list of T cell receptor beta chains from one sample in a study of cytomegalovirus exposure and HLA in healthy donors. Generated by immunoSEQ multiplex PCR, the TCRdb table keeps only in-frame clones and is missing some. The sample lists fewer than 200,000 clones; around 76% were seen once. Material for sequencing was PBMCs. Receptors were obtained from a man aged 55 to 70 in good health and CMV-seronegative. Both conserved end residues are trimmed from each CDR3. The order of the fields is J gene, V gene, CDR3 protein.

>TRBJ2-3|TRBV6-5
ASSYRDRGPYTQY
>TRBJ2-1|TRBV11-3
ASSRRAGAYNEQF
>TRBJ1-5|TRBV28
ASEFIGDSVNQPQH
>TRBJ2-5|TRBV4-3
ASSQGLAEETQY
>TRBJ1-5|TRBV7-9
SSSLASGTGASGNQPQH
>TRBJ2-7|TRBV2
ASSEARTSSGEQY
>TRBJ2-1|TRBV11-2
ASSLGGGANEQF
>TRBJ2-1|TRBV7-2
ASSLFEGGNEQF
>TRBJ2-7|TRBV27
ASSSYGRGGKSYEQY
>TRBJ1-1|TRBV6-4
ASSDSGGGTEAF
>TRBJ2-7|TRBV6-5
ASSLTGTASYEQY
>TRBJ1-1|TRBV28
ASSKSGGANTEAF
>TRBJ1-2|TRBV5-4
ASSRSTGESYGYT
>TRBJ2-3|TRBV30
AWSPGTDTQY
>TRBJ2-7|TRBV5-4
ASSPGLAGYDEQY
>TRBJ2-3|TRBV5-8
ASSLEIASDTQY
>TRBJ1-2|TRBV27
ASSLTPDPRLYGYT
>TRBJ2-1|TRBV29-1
SATRTEGGHHYNEQF
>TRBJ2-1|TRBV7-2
ASSFYTSGSYNEQF